Below, 18 T cell receptor beta chains from the same sample are listed, as sequenced in a study of beta chain features in type 1 diabetes. Reverse transcription of all isolated RNA meant that expressed TCRB transcripts were sequenced. This table comes from immunoSEQ multiplex PCR, and its TCRdb copy is limited to in-frame clones, with some not included. The sample holds approximately 160,000 clones, about 9.1% seen once. Sample: central memory CD4+ T cells from blood. The receptors shown here come from a woman aged 18-29 years in good health.

This chain connects TRBV7-2 to TRBJ2-4, with a tentative D call TRBD2 (5 bases). V was clipped by 5 bases and J by 0 bases, with 20 bases between them. This CDR3 is 18 amino acids long. Germline V gene sequence: CDR1 SGHTA, CDR2 FQGNSA. The CDR3 sequence: CASSPPVGSSLAKNIQYF. The CDR3 DNA reads as TGTGCCAGCAGCCCCCCCGTGGGGAGTTCCTTAGCCAAAAACATTCAGTACTTC.

This clone has more than one count but fewer than ten. This chain uses TRBV2 with TRBJ2-2, with 7 bases identical to TRBD1. CDR1 is SNHLY, CDR2 FYNNEI, per germline. The V gene end was trimmed by 7 bases and the J gene end by 8 bases; junction bases not matched to a gene: 7. The CDR3 is made up of 13 amino acids. CDR3 in amino acids: CASTGQALGELFF. CDR3 nucleotides: TGTGCCAGCACCGGACAGGCCCTAGGGGAGCTGTTTTTT.

This clone has only a few counts. This chain links TRBV4-2 with TRBJ2-7; tentative D call: TRBD2 (5 bases). Germline V gives CDR1 LGHNA, CDR2 YNFKEQ. V gave up 4 bases and J gave up 5 bases, with 15 bases separating them. This CDR3 has 14 residues. DNA for the CDR3: TGTGCCAGCAGCCTACGTTGGCCGGAGGACGAGCAGTACTTC. This gives the protein CASSLRWPEDEQYF.

This clone was counted between two and nine times. CDR3 protein: CASSYSRQYTEAFF. The CDR3 coding sequence is TGTGCCAGCAGTTACTCGAGGCAGTACACTGAAGCTTTCTTT. The chain links TRBV6-5 to TRBJ1-1; the D is unclear. V lost 0 bases, J lost 3 bases, and 8 bases lay in between. Germline V CDR1 and CDR2: MNHEY, SVGAGI. The CDR3 is made up of 14 amino acids.

The rearrangement uses TRBV6-5 and TRBJ1-2; 9 nucleotides agree with TRBD1. CDR1 and CDR2 (germline): MNHEY, SVGAGI. This CDR3 is 16 amino acids long. Germline trimming cut 2 bases from V and 4 bases from J; bases unmatched to any gene: 8. As DNA, the CDR3 is TGTGCCAGCAGTTACCGAACGACAGGGGGTGGCTATGGCTACACCTTC. It encodes CASSYRTTGGGYGYTF.

This clone was recorded a few times. The chain has TRBV7-2 and TRBJ2-3, with 7 bases aligning to TRBD1. Germline values: CDR1 SGHTA, CDR2 FQGNSA. Unmatched junction bases numbered 1, after V lost 4 bases and J lost 0 bases. This CDR3 spans 14 amino acids. DNA for the CDR3: TGTGCCAGCAGCTGGGACAGTAGCACAGATACGCAGTATTTT. Protein: CASSWDSSTDTQYF.

This clone was seen a handful of times. This chain uses TRBV29-1 with TRBJ2-1, with D maybe TRBD1 (6 bases). Germline CDR1 reads SQVTM; CDR2 reads ANQGSEA. The CDR3 contains 13 residues. Trimming shortened V by 5 bases and J by 4 bases, and 12 bases separated the two germline ends. CDR3: CSVLGQGYNEQFF. CDR3 sequence (DNA): TGCAGCGTTCTGGGGCAGGGGTACAATGAGCAGTTCTTC.

The sample holds a few counts of this clone. The rearrangement links TRBV7-2 to TRBJ2-3, with D unclear. Per the germline V gene, CDR1 is SGHTA and CDR2 is FQGNSA. The CDR3 spans 12 residues. V lost 5 bases and J 2 bases, leaving 5 bases between the germline ends. The CDR3, as DNA: TGTGCCAGCAGCCTATCCACAGATACGCAGTATTTT. This codes for CASSLSTDTQYF.

This clone was counted only a few times. The genes are TRBV5-1 and TRBJ1-3; the match to TRBD1 covers 10 bases. Germline CDR1 reads SGHRS; CDR2 reads YFSETQ. This CDR3 is 16 amino acids long. Germline trimming cut 5 bases from V and 7 bases from J; bases unmatched to any gene: 12. CDR3 coding DNA: TGCGCCAGCAGGAGAGACAGCTCGGGACAGGGGAACACCATATATTTT. As protein: CASRRDSSGQGNTIYF. Filled out from reference TRBV5-1 and TRBJ1-3, the complete variable domain reads KAGVTQTPRYLIKTRGQQVTLSCSPISGHRSVSWYQQTPGQGLQFLFEYFSETQRNKGNFPGRFSGRQFSNSRSEMNVSTLELGDSALYLCASRRDSSGQGNTIYFGEGSWLTVV.

In its sample, this clone was seen a few times. The chain combines TRBV25-1 with TRBJ2-1, with 8 bases aligning to TRBD1. CDR1 and CDR2 from the germline V gene are MGHDK and SYGVNS. The V gene end was trimmed by 1 base and the J gene end by 9 bases; junction bases not matched to a gene: 8. The CDR3 is 15 residues long. CDR3 residues: CASSESGTGFGEQFF. CDR3 bases: TGTGCCAGCAGTGAATCGGGGACAGGCTTTGGTGAGCAGTTCTTC.

This clone was seen ten or more times. The rearrangement uses TRBV7-2 and TRBJ2-5; the match to TRBD1 covers 9 bases. CDR1 is SGHTA and CDR2 is FQGNSA in the germline V gene. This CDR3 is 13 amino acids long. Unmatched junction bases numbered 6, after V lost 7 bases and J lost 6 bases. The CDR3 is CASTGTGLQTQYF. As DNA, the CDR3 is TGTGCCAGCACCGGGACAGGGTTGCAGACCCAGTACTTC. Full variable domain (rest looked up from reference TRBV7-2 and TRBJ2-5): GAGVSQSPSNKVTEKGKDVELRCDPISGHTALYWYRQSLGQGLEFLIYFQGNSAPDKSGLPSDRFSAERTGGSVSTLTIQRTQQEDSAVYLCASTGTGLQTQYFGPGTRLLVL.

The genes are TRBV6-4 and TRBJ2-2, with D perhaps TRBD2 (5 bases). Trimming stripped 6 bases from V and 3 bases from J, with 11 bases between. From germline, CDR1 is MRHNA and CDR2 SNTAGT. The CDR3 extends over 14 amino acids. The CDR3 DNA reads TGTGCCAGCAGAAGAGCCGGGGACACCGGGGAGCTGTTTTTT. Translating gives CASRRAGDTGELFF.

This clone was counted a few times. The chain carries TRBV5-1 and TRBJ2-1, with 8 bases lining up with TRBD1. CDR3 length equals 14 residues. V was clipped by 3 bases and J by 8 bases; unmatched bases: 7. CDR1 and CDR2 from the germline V gene are SGHRS and YFSETQ. The CDR3, as DNA: TGCGCCAGCAGCTCCGGGACAGGTATCTATGAGCAGTTCTTC. Translation: CASSSGTGIYEQFF.

This clone turned up a few times. V gene TRBV11-2 combines with J gene TRBJ1-1; TRBD1 matches 8 bases. The CDR3 loop spans 16 amino acids. The J segment lost 7 bases and the V segment lost 5 bases, leaving 15 bases of the junction unmatched. Germline lookup yields CDR1 SGHAT and CDR2 FQNNGV. The CDR3: CASSPRTGLFALEAFF. The DNA of the CDR3 is TGTGCCAGCAGCCCCCGGACAGGGCTGTTCGCCCTTGAAGCTTTCTTT. The full variable domain, its missing parts supplied by reference TRBV11-2 and TRBJ1-1, is EAGVAQSPRYKIIEKRQSVAFWCNPISGHATLYWYQQILGQGPKLLIQFQNNGVVDDSQLPKDRFSAERLKGVDSTLKIQPAKLEDSAVYLCASSPRTGLFALEAFFGQGTRLTVV.

This clone was seen only a few times. The chain combines TRBV4-2 with TRBJ1-1; D is unclear. Trimming pared 0 bases from V and 0 bases from J, leaving 8 bases between. The CDR3 extends over 15 amino acids. Germline V gives CDR1 LGHNA, CDR2 YNFKEQ. The CDR3 sequence: CASSQDHSMNTEAFF. The CDR3 DNA follows: TGTGCCAGCAGCCAAGATCATAGTATGAACACTGAAGCTTTCTTT.

The rearrangement joins TRBV7-2 to TRBJ2-7; 12 bases agree with TRBD2. With 5 bases clipped from V and 2 bases from J, the junction kept 1 base outside the gene matches. This CDR3 has 14 amino acids. Germline lookup yields CDR1 SGHTA and CDR2 FQGNSA. CDR3 DNA: TGTGCCAGCAGCCGGACTAGCGGGGCCTACGAGCAGTACTTC. This codes for CASSRTSGAYEQYF. The complete variable domain, with remaining parts taken from reference TRBV7-2 and TRBJ2-7, reads GAGVSQSPSNKVTEKGKDVELRCDPISGHTALYWYRQSLGQGLEFLIYFQGNSAPDKSGLPSDRFSAERTGGSVSTLTIQRTQQEDSAVYLCASSRTSGAYEQYFGPGTRLTVT.

The table lists this clone with a few counts. The chain is built from TRBV9 and TRBJ1-5; TRBD1 agrees at 7 bases. There are 13 residues in the CDR3. CDR1 and CDR2 (germline): SGDLS, YYNGEE. The V segment lost 4 bases and the J segment 4 bases; nucleotides outside the gene matches: 2. The CDR3 spells CASSPQGNQPQHF. The CDR3 region has the DNA TGTGCCAGCAGCCCACAGGGGAATCAGCCCCAGCATTTT.

The rearrangement joins TRBV2 to TRBJ1-5, with TRBD1 matching over 9 bases. The CDR3 spans 14 residues. Germline values: CDR1 SNHLY, CDR2 FYNNEI. Trimming took 5 bases from V and 6 from J; bases not matched to a gene: 5. Written as DNA, the CDR3 is TGTGCCAGCAGTTCGGACAGGGGAGGTCAGCCCCAGCATTTT. This gives the protein CASSSDRGGQPQHF.